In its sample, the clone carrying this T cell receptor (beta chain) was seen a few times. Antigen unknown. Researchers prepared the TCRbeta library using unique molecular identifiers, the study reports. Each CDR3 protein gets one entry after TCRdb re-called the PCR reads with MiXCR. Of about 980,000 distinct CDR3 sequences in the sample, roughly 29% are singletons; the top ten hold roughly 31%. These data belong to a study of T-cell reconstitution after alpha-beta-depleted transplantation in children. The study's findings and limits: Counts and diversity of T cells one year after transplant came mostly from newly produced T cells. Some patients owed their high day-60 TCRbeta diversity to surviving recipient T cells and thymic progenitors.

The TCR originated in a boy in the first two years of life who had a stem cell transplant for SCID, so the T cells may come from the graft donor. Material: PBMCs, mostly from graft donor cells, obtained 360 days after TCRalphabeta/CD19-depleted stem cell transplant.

In nucleotides, the CDR3 is TGCGCCAGCAGAGCGATGAACACTGAAGCTTTCTTT. Amino acids: CASRAMNTEAFF. This chain joins TRBV5-1 and TRBJ1-1; D unresolved. CDR1 and CDR2 (germline): SGHRS, YFSETQ. This CDR3 comprises 12 residues. The V end lost 5 bases, the J end lost 0 bases, and 5 bases lay between the germline ends.